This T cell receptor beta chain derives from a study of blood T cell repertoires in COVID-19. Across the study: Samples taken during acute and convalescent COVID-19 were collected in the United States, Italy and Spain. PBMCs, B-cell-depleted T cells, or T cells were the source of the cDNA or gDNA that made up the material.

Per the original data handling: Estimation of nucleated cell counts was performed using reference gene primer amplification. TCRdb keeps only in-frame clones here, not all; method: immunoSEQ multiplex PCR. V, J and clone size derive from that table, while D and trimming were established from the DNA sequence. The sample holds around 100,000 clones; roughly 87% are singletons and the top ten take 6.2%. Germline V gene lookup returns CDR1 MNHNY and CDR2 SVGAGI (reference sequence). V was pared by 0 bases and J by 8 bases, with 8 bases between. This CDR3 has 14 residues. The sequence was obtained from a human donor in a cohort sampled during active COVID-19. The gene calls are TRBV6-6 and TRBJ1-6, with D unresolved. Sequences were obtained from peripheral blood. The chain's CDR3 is CASSYSSGDSPLHF. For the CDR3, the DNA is TGTGCCAGCAGTTACTCGAGTGGAGATTCACCCCTCCACTTT.